One and the same sample provided the 14 T cell receptor beta chains below, sequenced in a study of response to subunit inactivated influenza vaccine. TCRdb analysed the RT-PCR reads with MiXCR anew, one entry per CDR3 protein. This sample carries fewer than 350,000 distinct CDR3 sequences, 21% of them seen once, and the ten largest clones take about a tenth. Sequences were derived from PBMCs from blood, sampled less than 22 months after vaccination. The receptor source for this set is a man between 50 and 75 years old who received an inactivated influenza vaccine.

The V and J genes are TRBV20-1 and TRBJ2-7, with 8 bases fitting TRBD1. Losses at the gene ends were 4 bases for V and 1 base for J; bases not matched to a gene: 18. The CDR3 is 18 residues long. Germline V gene sequence: CDR1 DFQATT, CDR2 SNEGSKA (reference sequence). In DNA form, the CDR3 reads TGCAGTGCTATCAACCCGGACAGGGTGGCGGATTATTCCTACGAGCAGTACTTC. Its translation is CSAINPDRVADYSYEQYF.

This clonotype was observed a few times. The gene calls are TRBV28 and TRBJ2-7; D perhaps matches TRBD2 (7 bases). Per germline, CDR1 MDHEN and CDR2 SYDVKM. The V gene lost 3 bases and the J gene lost 6 bases, with 18 bases spanning the gap. This CDR3 comprises 15 residues. The chain's CDR3 is CASSFTLWRGREQYF. The CDR3 nucleotides read TGTGCCAGCAGTTTTACCTTGTGGCGGGGGCGCGAGCAGTACTTC.

The V gene is TRBV10-3, the J gene TRBJ1-5, with TRBD1 identical over 9 bases. CDR1 ENHRY and CDR2 SYGVKD come from the germline V gene. The CDR3 consists of 15 residues. After removal of 2 bases from V and 6 bases from J, the junction contained 5 bases not matched to a gene. CDR3 residues: CAISETGGGSQPQHF. The CDR3 DNA sequence: TGTGCCATCAGTGAGACAGGGGGCGGGAGTCAGCCCCAGCATTTT.

There are a few counts of this clonotype. The chain carries TRBV20-1 and TRBJ1-6; D unclear. The CDR3 contains 13 residues. The germline V gene encodes CDR1 DFQATT and CDR2 SNEGSKA (reference sequence). V was clipped by 4 bases and J by 9 bases, with 13 bases between them. The CDR3 DNA follows: TGCAGTGCTAAGTGGCAGGAGGGTTCACCCCTCCACTTT. Protein product: CSAKWQEGSPLHF.

The chain combines TRBV7-8 with TRBJ2-1, with unresolved D. This CDR3 region has 12 residues. Germline CDR1 reads SGHVS; CDR2 reads FQNEAQ. Trimming removed 1 base at V and 9 bases at J, with 7 bases between. CDR3 protein: CASSLDETEQFF. CDR3 bases: TGTGCCAGCAGCTTAGACGAGACTGAGCAGTTCTTC. Complete variable domain (other parts from reference TRBV7-8 and TRBJ2-1): GAGVSQSPRYKVAKRGQDVALRCDPISGHVSLFWYQQALGQGPEFLTYFQNEAQLDKSGLPSDRFFAERPEGSVSTLKIQRTQQEDSAVYLCASSLDETEQFFGPGTRLTVL.

This clonotype was observed a few times. The J gene is TRBJ1-1, the V gene TRBV7-2; D unclear. The V end lost 1 base, the J end lost 6 bases, and 15 bases lay between the germline ends. This CDR3 is 15 amino acids long. The germline V gene encodes CDR1 SGHTA and CDR2 FQGNSA. The CDR3, as DNA: TGTGCCAGCAGCTTAGGATTAAGTAGTGGGGCTGAAGCTTTCTTT. Protein: CASSLGLSSGAEAFF.

This clonotype was seen a handful of times. CDR3 residues: CASSRQPLSGNTIYF. The CDR3 region has the DNA TGTGCCAGCAGCCGACAGCCCCTCTCTGGAAACACCATATATTTT. The J gene is TRBJ1-3, the V gene TRBV14; maybe TRBD1 (5 bases). V lost 4 bases and J lost 0, with 10 bases in between. From germline, CDR1 is SGHDN and CDR2 FVKESK. The CDR3 covers 15 residues. Full variable domain (remainder filled in from reference TRBV14 and TRBJ1-3): EAGVTQFPSHSVIEKGQTVTLRCDPISGHDNLYWYRRVMGKEIKFLLHFVKESKQDESGMPNNRFLAERTGGTYSTLKVQPAELEDSGVYFCASSRQPLSGNTIYFGEGSWLTVV.

This chain connects TRBV11-2 to TRBJ2-3, with 12 nucleotides matching TRBD2. The V and J ends lost 5 bases and 5 bases, in that order; junction bases with no gene match: 8. Per germline, CDR1 SGHAT and CDR2 FQNNGV. The CDR3 runs 16 residues. CDR3 nucleotide sequence: TGTGCCAGCAGCCGGGCGGGGGGACTAGCGGGAGATACGCAGTATTTT. Translating it yields CASSRAGGLAGDTQYF.

This clonotype has more than one count but fewer than ten. The rearrangement joins TRBV18 to TRBJ1-5; unclear D gene. V was pared by 3 bases and J by 0 bases, with 9 bases between. The CDR3 runs to 15 residues. Looked up from germline, CDR1 is KGHSH and CDR2 is LQKENI. The CDR3 region is CASSPMGFSNQPQHF. CDR3 in DNA: TGTGCCAGCTCACCTATGGGCTTTAGCAATCAGCCCCAGCATTTT.

The chain links TRBV9 to TRBJ2-5; D is perhaps TRBD1 (6 bases). Germline V gene data show CDR1 as SGDLS and CDR2 as YYNGEE. The CDR3 spans 19 residues. Trimming pared 0 bases from V and 2 bases from J, leaving 23 bases between. The CDR3 bases are TGTGCCAGCAGCGTAGGAGTCAGGGGTGGACTGGCGGGTCAAGAGACCCAGTACTTC. Its translation: CASSVGVRGGLAGQETQYF.

This clonotype appeared a few times. The gene calls are TRBV18 and TRBJ1-1; D ambiguous. The CDR3 has 14 amino acids. Trimming stripped 3 bases from V and 3 bases from J, with 11 bases between. Germline-derived CDR1 and CDR2 are KGHSH and LQKENI. The CDR3 bases are TGTGCCAGCTCACCTGCAGGATTGGACACTGAAGCTTTCTTT. The encoded protein is CASSPAGLDTEAFF.

This clonotype was observed a few times. V gene TRBV10-3 combines with J gene TRBJ2-7, with 8 nucleotides matching TRBD1. This CDR3 has 16 residues. J was trimmed by 0 bases and V by 6 bases; bases with no gene match: 10. Looked up from germline, CDR1 is ENHRY and CDR2 is SYGVKD. The CDR3 coding sequence is TGTGCCATCAGAAGTCGTCAGGGGGCCTTCTCCTACGAGCAGTACTTC. Translation gives CAIRSRQGAFSYEQYF.

The table lists this clonotype with a few counts. The chain links TRBV28 to TRBJ1-2; tentative D call: TRBD1 (5 bases). V was trimmed by 7 bases and J by 6 bases, leaving 24 bases between them. The CDR3 spans 16 residues. Germline loops: CDR1 MDHEN, CDR2 SYDVKM. The CDR3 region is CASKTGGTNSGDGYTF. Here the CDR3 DNA reads TGTGCCAGCAAGACGGGGGGAACCAATTCGGGAGATGGCTACACCTTC.

This rearrangement joins TRBV5-1 to TRBJ1-1; 7 nucleotides align to TRBD1. This CDR3 has 16 residues. The V segment lost 0 bases and the J segment 10 bases; nucleotides outside the gene matches: 15. The germline V gene has CDR1 SGHRS and CDR2 YFSETQ. The CDR3 loop reads CASSLEGGGANMRAFF. In DNA, the CDR3 is TGCGCCAGCAGCTTGGAAGGAGGGGGCGCAAATATGAGAGCTTTCTTT.